This TCR beta chain emerged from a study of blood T cell repertoires in COVID-19. The wider study: Samples came from the United States, Italy and Spain, spanning acute and convalescent COVID-19. The cDNA or gDNA used as material had been derived from T cells, B-cell-depleted T cells, or PBMCs.

This clone occurred once. Germline values: CDR1 SGDLS, CDR2 YYNGEE. The CDR3 spans 15 residues. V lost 4 bases to trimming and J lost 2 bases; unmatched junction nucleotides: 6. Authors' analysis steps: Amplification from reference gene primers served as the basis for estimated nucleated cell counts. Sequenced by immunoSEQ multiplex PCR; TCRdb stores in-frame clones only, minus some. The V and J calls and the clone size are those of that table, but D and trimming were determined from the DNA. Of approximately 330,000 clones listed, 70% to 90% are singletons. The TCR originated in a woman aged 50 to 65 with active or convalescent COVID-19. The sequenced material came from peripheral blood. This sequence joins TRBV9 and TRBJ2-1; 7 bases agree with TRBD1. DNA of the CDR3: TGTGCCAGCAGCTTCCGACAGGGTACCTACAATGAGCAGTTCTTC. Protein: CASSFRQGTYNEQFF.